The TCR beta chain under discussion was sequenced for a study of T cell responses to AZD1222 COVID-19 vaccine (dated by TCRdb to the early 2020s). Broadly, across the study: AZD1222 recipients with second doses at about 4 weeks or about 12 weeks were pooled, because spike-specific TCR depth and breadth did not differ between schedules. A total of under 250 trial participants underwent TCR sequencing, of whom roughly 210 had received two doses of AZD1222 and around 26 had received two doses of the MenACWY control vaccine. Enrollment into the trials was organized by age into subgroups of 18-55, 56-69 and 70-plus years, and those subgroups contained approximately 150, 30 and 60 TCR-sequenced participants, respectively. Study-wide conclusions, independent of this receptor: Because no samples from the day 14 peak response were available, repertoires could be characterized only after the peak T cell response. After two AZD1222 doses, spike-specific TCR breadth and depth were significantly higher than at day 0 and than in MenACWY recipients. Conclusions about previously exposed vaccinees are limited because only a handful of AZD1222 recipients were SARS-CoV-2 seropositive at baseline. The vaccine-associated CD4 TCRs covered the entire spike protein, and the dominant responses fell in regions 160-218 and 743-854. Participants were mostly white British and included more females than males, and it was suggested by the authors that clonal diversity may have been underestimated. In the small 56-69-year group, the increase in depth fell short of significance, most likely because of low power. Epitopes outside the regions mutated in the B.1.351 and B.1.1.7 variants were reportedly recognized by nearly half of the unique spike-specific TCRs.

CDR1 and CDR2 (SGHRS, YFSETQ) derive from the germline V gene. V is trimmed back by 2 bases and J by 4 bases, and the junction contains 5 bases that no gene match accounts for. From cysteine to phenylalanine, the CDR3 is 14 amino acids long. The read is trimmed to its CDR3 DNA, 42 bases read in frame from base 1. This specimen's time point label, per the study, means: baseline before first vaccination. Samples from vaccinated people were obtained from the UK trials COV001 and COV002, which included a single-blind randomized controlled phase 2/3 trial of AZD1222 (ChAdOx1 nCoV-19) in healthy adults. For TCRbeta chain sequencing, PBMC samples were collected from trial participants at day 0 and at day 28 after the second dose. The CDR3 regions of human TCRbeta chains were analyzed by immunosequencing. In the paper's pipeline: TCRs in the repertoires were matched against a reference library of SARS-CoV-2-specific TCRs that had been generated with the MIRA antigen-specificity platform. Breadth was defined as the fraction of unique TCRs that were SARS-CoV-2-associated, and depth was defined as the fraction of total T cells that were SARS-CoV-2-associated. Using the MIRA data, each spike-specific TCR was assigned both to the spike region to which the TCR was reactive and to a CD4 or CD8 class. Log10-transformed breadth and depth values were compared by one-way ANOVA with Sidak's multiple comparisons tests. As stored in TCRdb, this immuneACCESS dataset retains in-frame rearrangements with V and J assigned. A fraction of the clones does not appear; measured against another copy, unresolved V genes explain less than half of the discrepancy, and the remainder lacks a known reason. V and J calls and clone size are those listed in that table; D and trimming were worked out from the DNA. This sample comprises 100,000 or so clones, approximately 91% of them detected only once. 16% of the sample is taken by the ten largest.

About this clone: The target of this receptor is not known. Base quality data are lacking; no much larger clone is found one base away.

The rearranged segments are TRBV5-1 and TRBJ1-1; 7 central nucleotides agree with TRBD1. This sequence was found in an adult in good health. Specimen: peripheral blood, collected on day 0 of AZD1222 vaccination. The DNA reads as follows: TGCGCCAGCAGCTTTACAGGGGAGGGCACTGAAGCTTTCTTT. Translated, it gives CASSFTGEGTEAFF.